The source of this TCR beta chain is a study of cytomegalovirus exposure and HLA in healthy donors. Study in general: T cells numbering about 180 million yielded 100 million to 120 million unique TCR beta sequences in an earlier analysis. The study, taken as a whole, reports: Several of the most significant clusters were apparently associated with common viral pathogens in a later analysis. Confirmation in vitro established that a few CMV-associated chains were specific for CMV antigens. Among donors in an Asian-associated ancestry cluster, a later analysis reportedly found fewer N-insertions than the roughly 730-donor mean.

PCR primers comprised 60 Vbeta and 13 Jbeta primers. Clones were read by immunoSEQ multiplex PCR, and TCRdb kept only the in-frame ones, dropping some. Here the sample spans 80,000 to 100,000 clones, roughly 70% being singletons. Concerning this clone: Its antigen is not known.

The TCR originated in a woman aged 18-30 years in good health and CMV-seropositive. Material for sequencing was PBMCs.

Written as DNA, the CDR3 is TGTGCCAGCAGCAGAGGGGGGACAGGGAAGGACTATGGCTACACCTTC. This encodes CASSRGGTGKDYGYTF. V gene TRBV7-9 combines with J gene TRBJ1-2, with 9 positions matching TRBD1. The CDR3 totals 16 residues. V trimming: 5 bases; J trimming: 3 bases; junction bases outside the gene matches: 10. From germline, CDR1 is SEHNR and CDR2 FQNEAQ (reference sequence).